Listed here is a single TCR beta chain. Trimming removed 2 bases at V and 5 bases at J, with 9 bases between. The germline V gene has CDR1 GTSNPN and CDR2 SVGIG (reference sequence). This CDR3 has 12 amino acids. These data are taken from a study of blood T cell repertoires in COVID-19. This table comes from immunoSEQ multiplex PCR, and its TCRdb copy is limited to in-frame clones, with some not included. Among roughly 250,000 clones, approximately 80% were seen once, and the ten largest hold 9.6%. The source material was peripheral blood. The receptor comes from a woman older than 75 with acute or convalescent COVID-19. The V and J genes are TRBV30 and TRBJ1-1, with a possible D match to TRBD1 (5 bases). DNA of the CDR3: TGTGCCTGGAGTTCGGGGGGAACTGAAGCTTTCTTT. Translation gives CAWSSGGTEAFF. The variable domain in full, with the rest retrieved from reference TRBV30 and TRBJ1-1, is SQTIHQWPATLVQPVGSPLSLECTVEGTSNPNLYWYRQAAGRGLQLLFYSVGIGQISSEVPQNLSASRPQDRQFILSSKKLLLSDSGFYLCAWSSGGTEAFFGQGTRLTVV.